One and the same sample provided the 32 T cell receptor beta chains below, sequenced in a study of shared clonotypes between healthy human individuals. TCRdb's copy holds only in-frame clones and misses some; the assay was immunoSEQ multiplex PCR. The sample holds 200,000 to 250,000 clones, 50% to 75% seen once. The sample consisted of memory CD4+ T cells sorted from blood. Sample subset: CD45RA-negative fraction. Receptors originate from a man younger than 45 in good health.

The chain has TRBV5-1 and TRBJ1-1, with D hard to call. V was pared by 1 base and J by 6 bases, with 10 bases between. The CDR3 is made up of 13 amino acids. Germline V gene sequence: CDR1 SGHRS, CDR2 YFSETQ. The CDR3 nucleotides read TGCGCCAGCAGCTTGAGTGTGAGAGCTGAAGCTTTCTTT. It translates to CASSLSVRAEAFF.

The gene calls are TRBV18 and TRBJ2-3; TRBD2 matches at 8 bases. The germline CDR1 and CDR2 sequences are KGHSH and LQKENI. V lost 3 bases to trimming and J lost 0 bases; unmatched junction nucleotides: 8. There are 17 residues in the CDR3. CDR3 residues: CASSPGRSGSSTDTQYF. CDR3 coding DNA: TGTGCCAGCTCACCGGGGAGAAGCGGGAGCAGCACAGATACGCAGTATTTT.

The genes are TRBV19 and TRBJ2-7, with D tentatively TRBD1 (6 bases). V was shortened by 3 bases and J by 4 bases, with 13 bases between the two germline ends. CDR3 size: 14 residues. Germline CDR1 reads LNHDA; CDR2 reads SQIVND (reference sequence). The CDR3 DNA sequence: TGTGCCAGTAGTATGGCAGGGGCGAGGTACGAGCAGTACTTC. Amino acids: CASSMAGARYEQYF.

V usage is TRBV11-2 and J usage is TRBJ1-1; D gene uncertain. The CDR3 spans 14 residues. Germline values: CDR1 SGHAT, CDR2 FQNNGV. V lost 1 base and J 5 bases, leaving 11 bases between the germline ends. CDR3 sequence: CASSLVAPGTEAFF. CDR3 coding DNA: TGTGCCAGCAGCTTAGTAGCCCCTGGGACTGAAGCTTTCTTT.

The chain combines TRBV7-3 with TRBJ2-3; 10 bases line up with TRBD2. Unmatched junction bases numbered 4, after V lost 4 bases and J lost 0 bases. The CDR3 covers 16 residues. Per germline, CDR1 SGHTA and CDR2 FQGTGA. Here the CDR3 DNA reads TGTGCCAGCAGCTCAGGGACTAGCGAGAGCACAGATACGCAGTATTTT. It is translated as CASSSGTSESTDTQYF.

The chain uses TRBV5-4 and TRBJ2-1; 10 bases line up with TRBD2. Germline V gene sequence: CDR1 SGHNT, CDR2 YYREEE (reference sequence). There are 14 residues in the CDR3. The junction had 7 bases not matched to a gene; V was cut back by 7 bases and J by 6 bases. CDR3 coding DNA: TGTGCCAGCTTAAAGGGACTAGCGACCAATGAGCAGTTCTTC. It translates to CASLKGLATNEQFF.

This chain uses TRBV9 with TRBJ2-5; TRBD2 matches 13 bases. Germline V gene lookup returns CDR1 SGDLS and CDR2 YYNGEE. The CDR3 is 16 residues long. V was pared by 5 bases and J by 4 bases, with 8 bases of the junction left unmatched. DNA for the CDR3: TGTGCCAGCAGAGGACTAGCGGGAGATGATGGAGAGACCCAGTACTTC. As protein: CASRGLAGDDGETQYF.

The chain couples TRBV5-5 to TRBJ2-7, with D maybe TRBD2 (6 bases). V was cut by 4 bases and J by 5 bases, with 19 bases left in between. Germline assignment: CDR1 SGHKS and CDR2 YYEKEE (reference sequence). This CDR3 region has 15 residues. The CDR3 protein is CASSHSLALRDEQYF. DNA of the CDR3: TGTGCCAGCAGCCATAGCCTAGCGCTGAGAGACGAGCAGTACTTC.

The genes are TRBV10-3 and TRBJ1-2, with a tentative D call TRBD1 (6 bases). V gave up 6 bases and J gave up 8 bases, with 19 bases separating them. Germline V gives CDR1 ENHRY, CDR2 SYGVKD. This CDR3 region has 14 residues. CDR3 DNA: TGTGCCATCAGACCCACAGGGATTAGGCGGGGCTACACCTTC. Translated, it gives CAIRPTGIRRGYTF.

The rearrangement joins TRBV5-4 to TRBJ2-5, with D unclear. Trimming shortened V by 4 bases and J by 5 bases, and 18 bases separated the two germline ends. The CDR3 is made up of 15 amino acids. Germline V gene sequence: CDR1 SGHNT, CDR2 YYREEE (reference sequence). The CDR3 coding sequence is TGTGCCAGCAGCCCCAGCGAGATCCGATCGGAGACCCAGTACTTC. It specifies CASSPSEIRSETQYF. The variable domain in full, completed from reference TRBV5-4 and TRBJ2-5, reads ETGVTQSPTHLIKTRGQQVTLRCSSQSGHNTVSWYQQALGQGPQFIFQYYREEENGRGNFPPRFSGLQFPNYSSELNVNALELDDSALYLCASSPSEIRSETQYFGPGTRLLVL.

This chain links TRBV4-1 with TRBJ2-7, with D perhaps matching TRBD2 (7 bases). The CDR3 has 14 amino acids. Trimming took 1 base from V and 5 from J, leaving 12 bases between them. Germline CDR1 reads MGHRA; CDR2 reads YSYEKL. DNA of the CDR3: TGCGCCAGCAGCCAAGTCGGGGGGCCAAACGAGCAGTACTTC. It specifies CASSQVGGPNEQYF.

The chain uses TRBV15 and TRBJ1-1; TRBD1 matches 8 bases. The CDR3 consists of 16 residues. V lost 5 bases to trimming and J lost 0 bases; unmatched junction nucleotides: 8. Per the germline V gene, CDR1 is LNHNV and CDR2 is YYDKDF (reference sequence). The DNA of the CDR3 is TGTGCCACCAGCCGAGGACAGGGACTGGTGAACACTGAAGCTTTCTTT. It specifies CATSRGQGLVNTEAFF.

This chain joins TRBV7-9 and TRBJ2-7; D uncertain. Germline lookup yields CDR1 SEHNR and CDR2 FQNEAQ (reference sequence). The CDR3 is 12 residues long. Trimming stripped 2 bases from V and 6 bases from J, with 8 bases between. CDR3 residues: CASSLSELEQYF. The CDR3 DNA is TGTGCCAGCAGCTTATCAGAGCTCGAGCAGTACTTC.

The rearrangement uses TRBV6-6 and TRBJ2-7, with 14 bases that match TRBD2. This CDR3 is 14 amino acids long. Germline V gene data show CDR1 as MNHNY and CDR2 as SVGAGI (reference sequence). The V gene end was trimmed by 6 bases and the J gene end by 3 bases; junction bases not matched to a gene: 1. Written as DNA, the CDR3 is TGTGCCAGCAGAGGGACTAGCGGGAGCTACGAGCAGTACTTC. It specifies CASRGTSGSYEQYF.

The V call is TRBV2, the J call TRBJ2-3; TRBD2 matches 11 bases. The CDR3 is 17 amino acids. Germline lookup yields CDR1 SNHLY and CDR2 FYNNEI. After removal of 6 bases from V and 2 bases from J, the junction contained 10 bases not matched to a gene. Here the CDR3 reads CASRKTGLADYTDTQYF. As DNA, the CDR3 is TGTGCCAGCAGGAAGACGGGACTAGCGGACTACACAGATACGCAGTATTTT. The full variable domain, completed using reference TRBV2 and TRBJ2-3, is EPEVTQTPSHQVTQMGQEVILRCVPISNHLYFYWYRQILGQKVEFLVSFYNNEISEKSEIFDDQFSVERPDGSNFTLKIRSTKLEDSAMYFCASRKTGLADYTDTQYFGPGTRLTVL.

The J gene is TRBJ1-2, the V gene TRBV28; D is possibly TRBD1 (6 bases). V lost 3 bases, J lost 5 bases, and 13 bases lay in between. The V gene's germline CDR1 is MDHEN and CDR2 SYDVKM. This CDR3 contains 14 residues. The CDR3 region is CASSFTGGKYGYTF. CDR3 nucleotides: TGTGCCAGCAGTTTTACGGGGGGCAAGTATGGCTACACCTTC.

This chain uses TRBV7-9 with TRBJ2-7; D remains ambiguous. The CDR3 is 15 residues long. Trimming stripped 4 bases from V and 4 bases from J, with 17 bases between. CDR1 SEHNR and CDR2 FQNEAQ come from the germline V gene (reference sequence). CDR3 coding DNA: TGTGCCAGCAGCTCCGAAGTGGGGTTGGGATACGAGCAGTACTTC. This gives the protein CASSSEVGLGYEQYF.

This chain uses TRBV10-3 with TRBJ2-7, with 11 positions matching TRBD1. J lost 4 bases, V lost 4 bases, and 3 bases had no gene match. Germline V gene data show CDR1 as ENHRY and CDR2 as SYGVKD. The CDR3 length is 14 residues. The CDR3 coding sequence is TGTGCCATCAGTGCCGGGACAGGGGGTTACGAGCAGTACTTC. It translates to CAISAGTGGYEQYF.

V gene TRBV27 combines with J gene TRBJ2-1; D remains ambiguous. Germline V gene lookup returns CDR1 MNHEY and CDR2 SMNVEV (reference sequence). The V and J ends lost 10 bases and 4 bases respectively, with 14 bases between them. The CDR3 covers 13 residues. CDR3 DNA sequence: TGTGCCACCCAATTAAATCGGTACAATGAGCAGTTCTTC. It is translated as CATQLNRYNEQFF.

This clone occurred a few times. The gene calls are TRBV7-6 and TRBJ1-1, with TRBD1 identical over 9 bases. The trim removed 5 bases at V and 5 bases at J, leaving 3 bases unmatched. The CDR3 runs 13 residues. Germline V gene sequence: CDR1 SGHVS, CDR2 FNYEAQ. This CDR3 reads CASSQTGGTEAFF. CDR3 nucleotide sequence: TGTGCCAGCAGCCAGACAGGGGGGACTGAAGCTTTCTTT.

The chain carries TRBV7-9 and TRBJ2-3, with D perhaps matching TRBD2 (6 bases). This CDR3 spans 15 amino acids. V was shortened by 5 bases and J by 1 base, with 13 bases between the two germline ends. CDR1 and CDR2 from the germline V gene are SEHNR and FQNEAQ (reference sequence). This chain's CDR3 is CASSPRASGTDTQYF. The DNA of the CDR3 is TGTGCCAGCAGCCCACGGGCTAGCGGCACAGATACGCAGTATTTT.

This clone was counted once. The gene calls are TRBV19 and TRBJ2-1, with D uncertain. V gave up 5 bases and J gave up 4 bases, with 6 bases separating them. CDR1 LNHDA and CDR2 SQIVND come from the germline V gene (reference sequence). This CDR3 spans 12 amino acids. The CDR3 protein is CASSSYYNEQFF. For the CDR3, the DNA is TGTGCCAGTAGTTCCTATTACAATGAGCAGTTCTTC.

The V gene is TRBV28, the J gene TRBJ2-2, with D possibly called TRBD1 or TRBD2 (7 bases each). Trimming took 1 base from V and 4 from J, leaving 16 bases between them. There are 17 residues in the CDR3. Per germline, CDR1 MDHEN and CDR2 SYDVKM. This CDR3 reads CASSLLSIRGGTGELFF. Written as DNA, the CDR3 is TGTGCCAGCAGTTTATTGAGCATCAGGGGGGGCACCGGGGAGCTGTTTTTT.

The CDR3 sequence is CASSVTTPGGRRTDTQYF. CDR3 bases: TGCGCCAGCAGCGTAACCACCCCGGGGGGGCGCAGGACAGATACGCAGTATTTT. The V call is TRBV5-1, the J call TRBJ2-3; 8 nucleotides align to TRBD2. The CDR3 runs to 18 residues. J gave up 3 bases and V 4 bases, and 16 bases lay outside the gene matches. The V gene's germline CDR1 is SGHRS and CDR2 YFSETQ.

The chain is built from TRBV6-1 and TRBJ2-5, with D perhaps TRBD1 (5 bases). Germline CDR1 is MNHNS and CDR2 is SASEGT. The CDR3 length is 14 residues. V dropped 1 base and J dropped 3 bases, with 9 bases sitting between them. CDR3 region: CASSEEGQKETQYF. For the CDR3, the DNA is TGTGCCAGCAGTGAAGAGGGGCAGAAAGAGACCCAGTACTTC.

This clone was recorded a few times. V is TRBV5-1 and J is TRBJ2-1; 8 bases line up with TRBD2. V lost 0 bases, J lost 2 bases, and 4 bases stayed unmatched. This CDR3 comprises 16 residues. Germline CDR1 SGHRS, CDR2 YFSETQ. DNA for the CDR3: TGCGCCAGCAGCTTGGCCACCGGGAGGGCCTACAATGAGCAGTTCTTC. Translation: CASSLATGRAYNEQFF.

The chain uses TRBV15 and TRBJ1-4; a weak D match, TRBD1 (5 bases). This CDR3 region has 15 residues. Germline CDR1 LNHNV, CDR2 YYDKDF (reference sequence). V gave up 0 bases and J gave up 5 bases, with 10 bases separating them. The CDR3 spells CATSRDAKGNEKLFF. CDR3 DNA: TGTGCCACCAGCAGAGATGCCAAGGGGAATGAAAAACTGTTTTTT.

This clone has just a few counts. V is TRBV9 and J is TRBJ1-2; tentatively, D is TRBD1 (6 bases). The V end was cut by 0 bases, the J end by 4 bases, with 7 bases between. This CDR3 comprises 13 residues. Germline V gene sequence: CDR1 SGDLS, CDR2 YYNGEE. The CDR3 protein is CASSVEGGYGYTF. For the CDR3, the DNA is TGTGCCAGCAGCGTAGAGGGGGGCTATGGCTACACCTTC.

This clone was found a few times. J is TRBJ1-2 and V is TRBV28; no clear D. CDR1 and CDR2 from the germline V gene are MDHEN and SYDVKM. The CDR3 has 12 amino acids. V was trimmed by 3 bases and J by 4 bases, leaving 6 bases between them. This CDR3 reads CASSFNVYGYTF. Written as DNA, the CDR3 is TGTGCCAGCAGTTTTAACGTCTATGGCTACACCTTC.

V usage is TRBV5-6 and J usage is TRBJ1-5, with a tentative D call TRBD1 (5 bases). CDR1 and CDR2 (germline): SGHDT, YYEEEE. This CDR3 has 18 amino acids. Between the trimmed V and J ends, which lost 3 bases and 0 bases, there was a span of 19 bases. The CDR3 DNA is TGTGCCAGCAGCTCAAGCGCCTATGACAGATATAGCAATCAGCCCCAGCATTTT. Protein product: CASSSSAYDRYSNQPQHF.

The genes are TRBV5-5 and TRBJ2-4, with D possibly matching TRBD2 (6 bases). V gave up 3 bases and J gave up 2 bases, with 15 bases separating them. CDR3 size: 16 residues. CDR1 and CDR2 (germline): SGHKS, YYEKEE (reference sequence). CDR3 DNA: TGTGCCAGCAGCTACGAGGGGCGGGGAACCAAAAACATTCAGTACTTC. Protein sequence: CASSYEGRGTKNIQYF.

This clone appeared a single time. The V and J genes are TRBV10-2 and TRBJ2-3, with D possibly TRBD1 on 6 matching bases. Looked up from germline, CDR1 is WSHSY and CDR2 is SAAADI. This CDR3 has 15 amino acids. Trimming took 2 bases from V and 2 from J, leaving 11 bases between them. The DNA for the CDR3 is TGCGCCAGCAGTGAGGGGGGCGGACACACAGATACGCAGTATTTT. Its translation is CASSEGGGHTDTQYF.